This T cell receptor beta chain was captured by sequencing in a study of Tregs in tolerant kidney transplant recipients. The study's findings and limits: Tregs expanded with activated donor B cells seemed most donor-specific. Validation in larger populations is needed because few patients were studied. Changing PCR primers prevented nucleotide comparison between some patients' samples.

Worth noting for this clone: Its antigen is not identified. Coverage ceases 3 residues before the CDR3 finishes, and the germline J gene fills in the end.

The germline V gene has CDR1 SEHNR and CDR2 FQNEAQ (reference sequence). After removal of 5 bases from V and 4 bases from J, the junction contained 6 bases not matched to a gene. The CDR3 consists of 14 residues. Unstimulated regulatory T cells (CD4+CD25+CD127-), CD4+CD25- non-regulatory cells, CD4 and CD8 cells were FACS-sorted from thawed PBMCs. Profiling relied on immunoSEQ multiplex PCR, and the TCRdb table lists in-frame clones only, not all of them. Listed are over 45,000 clones; around 0.8% falls within the top ten. The chain employs TRBV7-9 and TRBJ2-3; 7 bases align to TRBD1. The receptor was derived from a human donor who received a combined kidney and bone marrow transplant. Sequencing was performed on CD4+ T cells from blood, taken before the transplant. Partial CDR3 DNA: TGTGCCAGCAGCCGAACAGGGGTTTCAGATACG. Protein product: CASSRTGVSDT. The CDR3 in full is CASSRTGVSDTQYF.